These T cell receptor beta chains were read from a single sample in a study of graft-versus-host responses after intestinal transplantation. Their cognate antigens are unknown. Using immunoSEQ multiplex PCR, the repertoire was profiled, and TCRdb retains in-frame clones only, with some absent. The data hold some 110,000 clones, with roughly 90% observed a single time. This material consisted of unstimulated CD4+ T cells sorted from spleen or lymph node cells, taken before intestinal transplant. The receptor source for this set is a human donor who received an intestinal transplant. Both conserved end residues are part of each CDR3. D genes are given only for firm matches. The listing skips clone size in some rows; elsewhere it reads once, few, many or a size class.

d_call j_call clone_size v_call cdr3_aa cdr3_nt
- TRBJ2-1 - TRBV10-2 CATHPRGNEQFF TGCGCCACCCACCCTCGGGGAAATGAGCAGTTCTTC
- TRBJ2-7 - TRBV6-5 CASSYRAEGYEQYF TGTGCCAGCAGTTACCGGGCAGAAGGCTACGAGCAGTACTTC
- TRBJ1-1 - TRBV9 CASSAYDPNTEAFF TGTGCCAGCAGCGCTTATGACCCGAACACTGAAGCTTTCTTT
- TRBJ2-2 once TRBV11-3 CASSLEGSGELFF TGTGCCAGCAGCTTAGAAGGGTCCGGGGAGCTGTTTTTT
- TRBJ2-7 - TRBV5-1 CASSAGTSTYEQYF TGCGCCAGCAGCGCCGGGACATCAACCTACGAGCAGTACTTC
- TRBJ1-5 - TRBV28 CASSSPRDYQPQHF TGTGCCAGCAGTTCCCCGCGGGACTATCAGCCCCAGCATTTT
- TRBJ1-1 - TRBV18 CASSPGRSQAFF TGTGCCAGCTCACCCGGGCGGAGTCAAGCTTTCTTT
- TRBJ2-3 - TRBV14 CASSQDHRRSHSTDTQYF TGTGCCAGCAGCCAAGATCACCGTCGCAGTCATTCCACAGATACGCAGTATTTT
- TRBJ1-5 few TRBV27 CASSSDSRIIQPQHF TGTGCCAGCAGTTCGGACTCCCGGATAATTCAGCCCCAGCATTTT
TRBD1 TRBJ2-3 - TRBV29-1 CSVSTTGGDTQYF TGCAGCGTTAGCACTACAGGGGGGGATACGCAGTATTTT
TRBD1 TRBJ1-2 - TRBV28 CASSEGQGYTF TGTGCCAGCAGTGAGGGACAGGGCTACACCTTC
- TRBJ2-1 - TRBV9 CASSGADEQFF TGTGCCAGCAGCGGGGCAGATGAGCAGTTCTTC
TRBD1 TRBJ1-4 - TRBV5-1 CASSLQGGGEKLFF TGCGCCAGCAGCTTACAGGGGGGTGGTGAAAAACTGTTTTTT
- TRBJ2-5 - TRBV9 CASSVGQSETQYF TGTGCCAGCAGCGTAGGACAGAGTGAGACCCAGTACTTC
TRBD2 TRBJ2-3 - TRBV5-1 CASRVAGGDTQYF TGCGCCAGCAGGGTAGCGGGAGGCGATACGCAGTATTTT
TRBD2 TRBJ2-3 - TRBV15 CATSVGTSGSRRVYF TGTGCCACCAGCGTAGGGACTAGCGGGAGTCGAAGGGTGTATTTT
- TRBJ2-1 - TRBV18 CASSPWGDEQFF TGTGCCAGCTCACCATGGGGGGATGAGCAGTTCTTC
- TRBJ2-7 - TRBV14 CASSPDLSSYEQYF TGTGCCAGCAGCCCCGACCTGAGCTCCTACGAGCAGTACTTC
- TRBJ2-1 - TRBV9 CASSVGGLPYNEQFF TGTGCCAGCAGCGTAGGGGGGCTGCCTTACAATGAGCAGTTCTTC
- TRBJ2-7 - TRBV2 CASSRQGKQYF TGTGCCAGCAGTCGTCAGGGGAAGCAGTACTTC
TRBD2 TRBJ2-1 - TRBV9 CASSARTSGRNEQFF TGTGCCAGCAGCGCGCGGACTAGCGGGAGAAATGAGCAGTTCTTC
- TRBJ2-7 - TRBV6-5 CASSAGSYEQYF TGTGCCAGCAGTGCAGGTTCCTACGAGCAGTACTTC
- TRBJ1-6 once TRBV6-4 CASRAKPDNRNSPLHF TGTGCCAGCAGAGCCAAGCCTGACAACAGGAATTCACCCCTCCACTTT